This T cell receptor beta chain emerged from a study of CD8+ T cells in alopecia areata. In the study overall: It was oral tofacitinib, at 5 to 10 mg twice daily, that treated patients received.

Study-level results: Possibly as an HLA-related effect, TCR sharing across patients appeared less clear than in mice. For lesional scalp, especially alopecia totalis/universalis, clonality was higher than in normal scalp.

Notes on this clone: What it binds is not known.

Once RNA had been extracted, it was reverse transcribed into cDNA to act as the sequencing template. The repertoire was sequenced with immunoSEQ multiplex PCR; TCRdb's copy has only in-frame clones and lacks some. The sample lists about 180,000 clones; 50% to 70% were seen once. The CDR3 extends over 14 amino acids. Trimming left V 2 bases short and J 6 bases short, with 14 bases between. Germline CDR1 and CDR2: GTSNPN and SVGIG (reference sequence). The study team obtained lesional scalp punch biopsies and peripheral blood from alopecia areata patients. Source: CD4+ T cells sorted from blood, taken at week 0. The gene calls are TRBV30 and TRBJ2-4; weak D call: TRBD2 (5 bases). The clonotype comes from a human donor with alopecia areata. CDR3 in amino acids: CAWSRELFRNIQYF. The CDR3 DNA follows: TGTGCCTGGAGTCGGGAACTTTTTAGAAACATTCAGTACTTC.